This TCR beta chain was identified during a study of shared clonotypes between healthy human individuals. Sequenced by immunoSEQ multiplex PCR; TCRdb stores in-frame clones only, minus some. The table lists 450,000 to 600,000 clones, more than 65% of them singletons. The germline CDR1 and CDR2 sequences are MNHEY and SMNVEV (reference sequence). Trimming pared 3 bases from V and 4 bases from J, leaving 13 bases between. CDR3 length: 15 amino acids. The chain recombines TRBV27 with TRBJ2-1; either TRBD1 or TRBD2 may fit D (5 bases each). Sequenced material: PBMCs. This TCR derives from a middle-aged woman in good health. Some clones in this sample may be carry-over from other donors' samples. CDR3 region: CASSFEGTTYNEQFF. The CDR3 DNA follows: TGTGCCAGCAGTTTTGAGGGGACCACTTACAATGAGCAGTTCTTC.